These 29 T cell receptor beta chains originate from one sample sequenced in a study of blood T cell repertoires in COVID-19. Repertoires were generated with immunoSEQ multiplex PCR, while TCRdb's copy carries only in-frame clones and drops some. The sample gives tens of thousands of clones, roughly 85% of which show up once; approximately 30% is in the top ten. Sequenced input: peripheral blood. Receptor source: a human donor in a cohort sampled during active COVID-19.

The V gene is TRBV7-9, the J gene TRBJ1-2; 7 bases are a match to TRBD1. The CDR3 totals 13 residues. With V trimmed by 5 bases and J by 4 bases, 4 bases remained unmatched. CDR1 is SEHNR, CDR2 FQNEAQ, per germline (reference sequence). The CDR3 nucleotides are TGTGCCAGCAGCCAGGGACAGTTCTATGGCTACACCTTC. Residues: CASSQGQFYGYTF.

The V gene is TRBV7-9, the J gene TRBJ2-1, with D perhaps matching TRBD2 (6 bases). CDR3 length equals 16 residues. The ends were cut back, 4 bases at V and 0 bases at J, with 13 bases in the middle. CDR1 is SEHNR and CDR2 is FQNEAQ in the germline V gene (reference sequence). For the CDR3, the DNA is TGTGCCAGCAGCTCCCTCCAGGAGGGCTCCTACAATGAGCAGTTCTTC. Translating gives CASSSLQEGSYNEQFF.

The chain recombines TRBV7-9 with TRBJ1-5; TRBD1 matches at 8 bases. Trimming cost V 5 bases and J 0 bases; bases outside gene matches: 9. The CDR3 covers 17 residues. Germline lookup yields CDR1 SEHNR and CDR2 FQNEAQ (reference sequence). The CDR3 is CASSDNRGFDSNQPQHF. The DNA of the CDR3 is TGTGCCAGCAGCGATAACAGGGGGTTCGATAGCAATCAGCCCCAGCATTTT.

The chain couples TRBV29-1 to TRBJ2-5, with D perhaps matching TRBD2 (6 bases). Germline lookup yields CDR1 SQVTM and CDR2 ANQGSEA. V was cut by 6 bases and J by 5 bases, with 10 bases left in between. This CDR3 is built from 11 residues. CDR3 DNA: TGCAGCGTCCGGGCGGGGGAGACCCAGTACTTC. Protein: CSVRAGETQYF. Filled out from reference TRBV29-1 and TRBJ2-5, the complete variable domain reads SAVISQKPSRDICQRGTSLTIQCQVDSQVTMMFWYRQQPGQSLTLIATANQGSEATYESGFVIDKFPISRPNLTFSTLTVSNMSPEDSSIYLCSVRAGETQYFGPGTRLLVL.

The rearrangement uses TRBV3-1 (or the pseudogene TRBV3-2) and TRBJ1-4; D gene unclear. V lost 1 base and J lost 8, with 11 bases in between. This CDR3 is 14 amino acids long. Germline V gene data show CDR1 as LGHDT and CDR2 as YNNKEL (reference sequence). CDR3 in amino acids: CASSQGFREEKLFF. In DNA form, the CDR3 reads TGTGCCAGCAGCCAAGGGTTCCGGGAGGAAAAACTGTTTTTT.

The J gene is TRBJ1-5, the V gene TRBV7-2, with a tentative D call TRBD1 (5 bases). Trimming stripped 2 bases from V and 0 bases from J, with 8 bases between. CDR3 length equals 15 residues. Germline V gene sequence: CDR1 SGHTA, CDR2 FQGNSA. The CDR3 region has the DNA TGTGCCAGCAGCTTAAGGGGACTTAGCAATCAGCCCCAGCATTTT. Its protein is CASSLRGLSNQPQHF.

The rearrangement joins TRBV5-1 to TRBJ2-3, with D hard to call. The germline V gene encodes CDR1 SGHRS and CDR2 YFSETQ. This CDR3 has 12 amino acids. Trimming stripped 4 bases from V and 5 bases from J, with 8 bases between. The CDR3: CASSADGDTQYF. CDR3 sequence (DNA): TGCGCCAGCAGCGCGGATGGAGATACGCAGTATTTT.

The chain combines TRBV5-1 with TRBJ1-5, with 8 bases that match TRBD1. There are 16 residues in the CDR3. CDR1 and CDR2 from the germline V gene are SGHRS and YFSETQ. J gave up 8 bases and V 4 bases, and 14 bases lay outside the gene matches. For the CDR3, the DNA is TGCGCCAGCAGCCCGACCGGGACAGGCGCGGTGGAGCCCCAGCATTTT. Protein sequence: CASSPTGTGAVEPQHF. The variable domain in full, completed from reference TRBV5-1 and TRBJ1-5, reads KAGVTQTPRYLIKTRGQQVTLSCSPISGHRSVSWYQQTPGQGLQFLFEYFSETQRNKGNFPGRFSGRQFSNSRSEMNVSTLELGDSALYLCASSPTGTGAVEPQHFGDGTRLSIL.

This sequence joins TRBV7-6 and TRBJ2-1; D may be TRBD2 (6 bases). Trimming took 5 bases from V and 9 from J, leaving 14 bases between them. The length of the CDR3 is 13 residues. Germline V gives CDR1 SGHVS, CDR2 FNYEAQ. The CDR3 coding sequence is TGTGCCAGCAGCGTCGGGACTTTGAGTGAGCAGTTCTTC. Translation: CASSVGTLSEQFF.

By sample share, this clone is large. This sequence joins TRBV20-1 and TRBJ1-4, with D possibly being TRBD1 (6 bases). V lost 2 bases and J lost 11, with 9 bases in between. Germline CDR1 reads DFQATT; CDR2 reads SNEGSKA (reference sequence). The CDR3 spans 11 residues. CDR3 loop: CSARRTGKLFF. For the CDR3, the DNA is TGCAGTGCTAGAAGAACAGGGAAACTGTTTTTT.

Note on this clone: This sample includes further DNA sequences coding for the same CDR3. The chain recombines TRBV5-1 with TRBJ1-1, with 7 positions matching TRBD1. The CDR3 runs to 14 residues. Germline V gives CDR1 SGHRS, CDR2 YFSETQ. V dropped 4 bases and J dropped 1; count of bases not matched to a gene: 4. CDR3 nucleotides: TGCGCCAGCAGCCGCCAGGGGGGGAACACTGAAGCTTTCTTT. Residues: CASSRQGGNTEAFF. The variable domain in full, with the rest retrieved from reference TRBV5-1 and TRBJ1-1, is KAGVTQTPRYLIKTRGQQVTLSCSPISGHRSVSWYQQTPGQGLQFLFEYFSETQRNKGNFPGRFSGRQFSNSRSEMNVSTLELGDSALYLCASSRQGGNTEAFFGQGTRLTVV.

The chain joins TRBV30 to TRBJ1-1, with TRBD1 matching 11 bases. CDR3 size: 14 residues. The germline V gene has CDR1 GTSNPN and CDR2 SVGIG (reference sequence). V dropped 3 bases and J dropped 5; count of bases not matched to a gene: 5. CDR3 sequence reads: CAWSRDRGGTEAFF. The DNA for the CDR3 is TGTGCCTGGAGCCGGGACAGGGGGGGGACTGAAGCTTTCTTT.

The chain combines TRBV27 with TRBJ1-6, with TRBD1 matching 9 bases. CDR1 and CDR2 from the germline V gene are MNHEY and SMNVEV (reference sequence). This CDR3 spans 15 amino acids. Losses at the gene ends were 5 bases for V and 7 bases for J; bases not matched to a gene: 6. The CDR3 protein is CASSRGTGKNSPLHF. The CDR3 nucleotides read TGTGCCAGCAGTCGGGGGACAGGGAAAAATTCACCCCTCCACTTT.

V gene TRBV3-1 (or the pseudogene TRBV3-2) combines with J gene TRBJ2-3; D gene unclear. Trimming pared 0 bases from V and 0 bases from J, leaving 7 bases between. The CDR3 extends over 15 amino acids. Per germline, CDR1 LGHDT and CDR2 YNNKEL (reference sequence). The CDR3 bases are TGTGCCAGCAGCCAAGATCCCGGGAGCACAGATACGCAGTATTTT. This gives the protein CASSQDPGSTDTQYF.

The chain combines TRBV5-1 with TRBJ2-1; the D gene is possibly TRBD2 (6 bases). Trimming took off 5 bases at V and 3 bases at J, with 15 bases between the two ends. CDR3 length: 15 residues. Germline loops: CDR1 SGHRS, CDR2 YFSETQ. In nucleotides, the CDR3 is TGCGCCAGCAGTCAGAGCGGGTCTTTCTACAATGAGCAGTTCTTC. This sequence encodes CASSQSGSFYNEQFF. Together with reference TRBV5-1 and TRBJ2-1, the CDR3 gives the full variable domain: KAGVTQTPRYLIKTRGQQVTLSCSPISGHRSVSWYQQTPGQGLQFLFEYFSETQRNKGNFPGRFSGRQFSNSRSEMNVSTLELGDSALYLCASSQSGSFYNEQFFGPGTRLTVL.

The V and J genes are TRBV27 and TRBJ2-7; 11 nucleotides align to TRBD1. CDR1 and CDR2 from the germline V gene are MNHEY and SMNVEV (reference sequence). The CDR3 covers 16 residues. With V trimmed by 3 bases and J by 6 bases, 10 bases remained unmatched. The CDR3 protein is CASSFIVRTGGREQYF. CDR3 in DNA: TGTGCCAGCAGTTTCATCGTAAGGACAGGGGGCCGCGAGCAGTACTTC.

The chain couples TRBV19 to TRBJ2-4; 8 bases agree with TRBD2. Trimming cost V 5 bases and J 3 bases; bases outside gene matches: 6. CDR1 is LNHDA and CDR2 is SQIVND in the germline V gene (reference sequence). The CDR3 contains 15 residues. The CDR3 DNA follows: TGTGCCAGTAGTGCCTCTAGCGGGCTCAAAAACATTCAGTACTTC. The encoded protein is CASSASSGLKNIQYF.

This clone is medium-sized in the sample. A junction end diverges from the germline sequence, so it may reflect a read error. The V and J genes are TRBV19 and TRBJ1-2, with TRBD1 matching over 7 bases. The CDR3 has 14 residues. The V gene's germline CDR1 is LNHDA and CDR2 SQIVND (reference sequence). CDR3: CASSPSGTAYDYTF. The CDR3 nucleotides read TGTGCCAGTAGTCCCTCTGGGACAGCTTATGACTACACCTTC.

The chain combines TRBV2 with TRBJ2-4; unclear D gene. Germline V gene lookup returns CDR1 SNHLY and CDR2 FYNNEI. There are 14 residues in the CDR3. With 1 base removed from V and 0 bases from J, the gap between germline ends came to 4 bases. In DNA, the CDR3 is TGTGCCAGCAGTGAAGTGCGAGCCAAAAACATTCAGTACTTC. This encodes CASSEVRAKNIQYF. Combining the CDR3 with reference TRBV2 and TRBJ2-4 gives the whole variable domain EPEVTQTPSHQVTQMGQEVILRCVPISNHLYFYWYRQILGQKVEFLVSFYNNEISEKSEIFDDQFSVERPDGSNFTLKIRSTKLEDSAMYFCASSEVRAKNIQYFGAGTRLSVL.

V is TRBV19 and J is TRBJ2-7; 9 positions match TRBD1. Looked up from germline, CDR1 is LNHDA and CDR2 is SQIVND (reference sequence). V gave up 3 bases and J gave up 1 base; unmatched junction bases: 10. This CDR3 is built from 17 residues. The CDR3 here is CASSMGQGTQRSYEQYF. In nucleotides, the CDR3 is TGTGCCAGTAGTATGGGACAGGGTACGCAAAGGTCCTACGAGCAGTACTTC.

The V and J genes are TRBV3-1 (or the pseudogene TRBV3-2) and TRBJ1-2; D unclear. CDR3 length: 14 amino acids. Germline values: CDR1 LGHDT, CDR2 YNNKEL (reference sequence). V gave up 2 bases and J gave up 0 bases, with 7 bases separating them. Here the CDR3 DNA reads TGTGCCAGCAGCCAACAGGAAGCTAACTATGGCTACACCTTC. Protein: CASSQQEANYGYTF.

The chain combines TRBV6-2 or TRBV6-3 with TRBJ2-7; 7 bases agree with TRBD1. CDR1 MNHEY and CDR2 SVGEGT come from the germline V gene. This CDR3 is 15 amino acids long. The V and J ends lost 2 bases and 2 bases, in that order; junction bases with no gene match: 6. CDR3 nucleotides: TGTGCCAGCAGTTACCTTACAGGGGTTGCCTACGAGCAGTACTTC. Protein: CASSYLTGVAYEQYF.

This clone was counted only a few times. The CDR3 nucleotides read TGTGCCAGCAGTGAAGCCAGGGGTTCTGGCTACGAGCAGTACTTC. Translation gives CASSEARGSGYEQYF. The chain has TRBV25-1 and TRBJ2-7, with D perhaps matching TRBD1 (6 bases). This CDR3 is built from 15 residues. The V gene lost 2 bases and the J gene lost 3 bases, with 14 bases spanning the gap. The germline V gene encodes CDR1 MGHDK and CDR2 SYGVNS.

The V and J genes are TRBV5-1 and TRBJ2-5; D remains ambiguous. Trimming stripped 5 bases from V and 1 base from J, with 15 bases between. CDR3 length: 15 amino acids. From germline, CDR1 is SGHRS and CDR2 YFSETQ. The CDR3 nucleotides read TGCGCCAGCAGGTTAGACGGCGGATCCCAAGAGACCCAGTACTTC. Its translation: CASRLDGGSQETQYF.

The rearrangement joins TRBV4-2 to TRBJ2-3; perhaps TRBD2 as D (6 bases). The V and J ends lost 1 base and 6 bases respectively, with 14 bases between them. The CDR3 is 15 amino acids. CDR1 and CDR2 (germline): LGHNA, YNFKEQ. The CDR3 DNA is TGTGCCAGCAGCCAAGGGTCCGGGGAGGTGGATACGCAGTATTTT. Protein sequence: CASSQGSGEVDTQYF.

The chain links TRBV27 to TRBJ1-1, with D perhaps matching TRBD1 (5 bases). The CDR3 is 14 residues long. CDR1 and CDR2 (germline): MNHEY, SMNVEV (reference sequence). The V and J ends lost 6 bases and 1 base respectively, with 12 bases between them. In DNA form, the CDR3 reads TGTGCCAGCAGCTGGGGCCAGGGGAACACTGAAGCTTTCTTT. Amino acids: CASSWGQGNTEAFF.

The chain recombines TRBV4-3 with TRBJ1-3; D is unresolved. V lost 2 bases and J 0 bases, leaving 8 bases between the germline ends. Looked up from germline, CDR1 is LGHNA and CDR2 is YSLEER. There are 15 residues in the CDR3. Here the CDR3 reads CASSQSTGSGNTIYF. In DNA form, the CDR3 reads TGCGCCAGCAGCCAATCGACGGGCTCTGGAAACACCATATATTTT.

This sequence joins TRBV7-2 and TRBJ1-5, with 7 nucleotides matching TRBD1. The length of the CDR3 is 14 residues. The germline V gene encodes CDR1 SGHTA and CDR2 FQGNSA. Trimming cost V 4 bases and J 3 bases; bases outside gene matches: 3. CDR3 coding DNA: TGTGCCAGCAGCTCGGGACAGATCAATCAGCCCCAGCATTTT. This sequence encodes CASSSGQINQPQHF.

The V and J genes are TRBV9 and TRBJ2-3, with TRBD2 matching 13 bases. This CDR3 has 15 residues. Germline CDR1 is SGDLS and CDR2 is YYNGEE. Trimming cost V 3 bases and J 6 bases; bases outside gene matches: 4. The DNA for the CDR3 is TGTGCCAGCAGCGCAGGACTAGCGGGAGCGGATACGCAGTATTTT. It translates to CASSAGLAGADTQYF.